This is a list of T cell receptor beta chains from one sample in a study of early T cells in non-severe SARS-CoV-2 infection. TCRdb reanalysed the 5' RACE reads using MiXCR and keeps one entry per CDR3 protein. Of about 21,000 distinct CDR3 sequences listed, approximately 5.4% are singletons. The starting material was whole blood, obtained at baseline. The receptors come from an adult who was a healthcare worker with PCR-confirmed SARS-CoV-2 infection or an uninfected control (not recorded which). Each CDR3 is given with its conserved first and last residue.

V gene	J gene	CDR3 protein
TRBV10-3	TRBJ1-4	CAIGGNGEKLFF
TRBV4-3	TRBJ1-6	CASSQDARNSPLHF
TRBV6-5	TRBJ2-7	CASKEYWDRGGEQYF
TRBV12-3/TRBV12-4	TRBJ1-5	CASTLYSRDAQHF
TRBV3-1	TRBJ1-2	CASSSSPANYGYTF
TRBV12-3/TRBV12-4	TRBJ1-4	CASSFQASRGTNEKLFF
TRBV7-2	TRBJ2-1	CASSSDIRSYNEQFF
TRBV20-1	TRBJ2-5	CSARPSGGAETQYF
TRBV18	TRBJ1-1	CASSPRNTEAFF
TRBV5-4	TRBJ2-5	CASSLTTRETQYF
TRBV9	TRBJ2-1	CASRAGGSEQFF
TRBV20-1	TRBJ1-2	CSAGGRGNYGYTF
TRBV12-3/TRBV12-4	TRBJ1-6	CASKFGISPLHF
TRBV27	TRBJ2-7	CASSSVDNRKRGGMNEQYF
TRBV4-3	TRBJ1-1	CASSQVGKGRTEAFF
TRBV7-2	TRBJ2-6	CASSPGGAGANVLTF
TRBV6-5	TRBJ2-1	CASSPPSGGASDREQFF
TRBV27	TRBJ1-1	CASSLSQGFMNTEAFF
TRBV12-3/TRBV12-4	TRBJ2-7	CASSLGDSLSYEQYF
TRBV7-2	TRBJ2-1	CASSRRGQGDGQFF
TRBV6-5	TRBJ2-1	CASSTRGVSSYNEQFF
TRBV11-2	TRBJ2-1	CASSLESGAGQFF
TRBV2	TRBJ2-3	CASSELLSTDTQYF
TRBV11-3	TRBJ2-3	CASSSGLADTDTQYF
TRBV11-2	TRBJ1-1	CASSLRTNAEAFF
TRBV19	TRBJ2-6	CASTLTSSGANVLTF
TRBV7-3	TRBJ2-3	CASSLFRSTDTQFF
TRBV5-4	TRBJ2-1	CASSLKTGGSYNEQFF
TRBV10-3	TRBJ2-3	CAITEGVADTQYF
TRBV20-1	TRBJ2-5	CSATKAITGMETQYF
TRBV4-3	TRBJ2-1	CASSQAVYNEQFF
TRBV7-9	TRBJ1-2	CASSTDRNYGYTF
TRBV10-1	TRBJ2-1	CASSALATPFNEQFF
TRBV7-9	TRBJ1-1	CASSFTNTEVFF
TRBV6-2/TRBV6-3	TRBJ1-2	CACRTGASGYTF
TRBV14	TRBJ1-2	CASSQVQGLRQLNYGYTF
TRBV11-2	TRBJ1-6	CASSLDRGSPLHF
TRBV20-1	TRBJ1-2	CSARVDSDGYTF
TRBV20-1	TRBJ2-7	CSAEVAGGSSYEQYF
TRBV7-9	TRBJ1-2	CASSFSGTSDGYTF
TRBV9	TRBJ2-3	CASSEGVTDTQYF
TRBV6-4	TRBJ1-1	CASSLTGNTEAFF
TRBV4-2	TRBJ2-1	CASSLEFQVYNEQFF
TRBV7-8	TRBJ1-4	CASSFRQGERASNEKLFF
TRBV29-1	TRBJ2-2	CSALGLAGTGELFF
TRBV19	TRBJ2-3	CASKRGIGDRRYDTQYF
TRBV27	TRBJ2-7	CASSSQGREYF
TRBV24-1	TRBJ1-6	CATPGTDNSPLHF
TRBV27	TRBJ2-1	CASSLSAQRGGEQFF
TRBV16	TRBJ2-7	CASSQSRSYEQYF
TRBV9	TRBJ2-7	CASSVSGAYEQYF
TRBV7-9	TRBJ1-4	CASRRRGVDEKLFF
TRBV7-3	TRBJ2-7	CASSLMWGYEQYF
TRBV20-1	TRBJ1-2	CSARDGDRAYGYTF
TRBV4-3	TRBJ2-1	CASSHLTSGDWGKQFF